The present T cell receptor (beta chain) was sequenced within a study of CD8+CD57+ T cells in acquired aplastic anemia. Patients sequenced had flow cytometry evidence of CD8+CD57+ cell expansion. By the time of blood sampling, patients had still received no therapy. Genomic DNA constituted the template upon which TCR beta VDJ and CDR3 profiling was performed. One entry per CDR3 protein results from TCRdb running MiXCR on the reads. The data show roughly 180,000 distinct CDR3 sequences, roughly 60% seen once. The CDR3 covers 16 residues. Looked up from germline, CDR1 is LNHDA and CDR2 is SQIVND (reference sequence). The junction had 9 bases not matched to a gene; V was cut back by 4 bases and J by 1 base.

The receptor's source is a human donor with aplastic anemia. The chain joins TRBV19 to TRBJ1-2, with 7 bases fitting TRBD1. Sequencing was carried out using sorted CD4+, CD8+, or CD8+CD57+ T cells (not recorded which) from PBMCs. Written as DNA, the CDR3 is TGTGCCAGTAGTAAAAGACAGGGAGGAAGTAACTATGGCTACACCTTC. Translated, it gives CASSKRQGGSNYGYTF.